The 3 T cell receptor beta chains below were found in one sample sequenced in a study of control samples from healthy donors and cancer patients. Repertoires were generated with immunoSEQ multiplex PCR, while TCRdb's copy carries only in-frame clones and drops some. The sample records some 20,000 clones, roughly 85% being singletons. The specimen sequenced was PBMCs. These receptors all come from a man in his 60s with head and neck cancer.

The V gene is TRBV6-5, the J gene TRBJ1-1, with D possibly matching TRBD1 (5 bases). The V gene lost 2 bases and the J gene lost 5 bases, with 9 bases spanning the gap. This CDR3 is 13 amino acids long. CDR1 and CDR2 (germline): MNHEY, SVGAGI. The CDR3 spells CASSYGGGTEAFF. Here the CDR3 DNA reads TGTGCCAGCAGTTACGGGGGGGGGACTGAAGCTTTCTTT.

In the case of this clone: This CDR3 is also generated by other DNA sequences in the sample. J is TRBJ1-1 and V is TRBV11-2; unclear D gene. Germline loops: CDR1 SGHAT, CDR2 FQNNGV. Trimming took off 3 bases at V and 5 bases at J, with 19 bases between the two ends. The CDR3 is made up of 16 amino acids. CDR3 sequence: CASSLSVYPGLTEAFF. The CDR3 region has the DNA TGTGCCAGCAGCTTGTCTGTTTATCCGGGGTTGACTGAAGCTTTCTTT.

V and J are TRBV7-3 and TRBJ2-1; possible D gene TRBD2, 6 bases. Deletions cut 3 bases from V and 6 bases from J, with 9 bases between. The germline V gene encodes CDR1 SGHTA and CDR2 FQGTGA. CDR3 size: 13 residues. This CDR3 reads CASSLGGTNEQFF. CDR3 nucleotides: TGTGCCAGCAGCTTGGGCGGGACCAATGAGCAGTTCTTC.